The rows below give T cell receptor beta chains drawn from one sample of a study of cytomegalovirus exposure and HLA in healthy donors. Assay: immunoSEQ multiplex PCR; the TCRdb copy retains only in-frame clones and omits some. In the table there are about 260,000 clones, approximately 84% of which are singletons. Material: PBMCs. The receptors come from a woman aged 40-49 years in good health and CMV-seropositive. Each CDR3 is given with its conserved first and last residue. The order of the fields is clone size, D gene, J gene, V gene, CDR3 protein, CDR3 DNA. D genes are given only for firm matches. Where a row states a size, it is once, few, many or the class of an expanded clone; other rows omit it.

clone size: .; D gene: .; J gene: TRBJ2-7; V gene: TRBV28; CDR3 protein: CASTTGSRQYF; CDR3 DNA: TGTGCCAGCACTACAGGGTCCCGGCAGTACTTC
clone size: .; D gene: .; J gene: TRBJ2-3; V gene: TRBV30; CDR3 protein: CAWSVHGDTQYF; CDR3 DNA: TGTGCCTGGAGTGTACATGGAGATACGCAGTATTTT
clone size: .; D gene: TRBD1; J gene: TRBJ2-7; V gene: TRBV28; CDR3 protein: CASREGTGRAYEQYF; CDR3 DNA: TGTGCCAGCAGAGAGGGGACAGGGAGGGCCTACGAGCAGTACTTC
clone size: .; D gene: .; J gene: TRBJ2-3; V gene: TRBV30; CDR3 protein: CAWSGSVLEGTQYF; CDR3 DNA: TGTGCCTGGAGTGGATCGGTCCTTGAGGGTACGCAGTATTTT
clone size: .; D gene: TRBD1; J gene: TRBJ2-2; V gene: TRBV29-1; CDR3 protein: CSATGGRTGELFF; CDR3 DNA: TGCAGCGCTACAGGGGGCCGGACCGGGGAGCTGTTTTTT
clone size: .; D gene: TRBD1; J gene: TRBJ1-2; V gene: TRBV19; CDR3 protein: CASRETGGFGYTF; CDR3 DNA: TGTGCCAGTAGGGAGACAGGGGGCTTCGGCTACACCTTC
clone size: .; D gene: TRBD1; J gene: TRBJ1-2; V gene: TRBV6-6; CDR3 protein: CASTRSGQAWGYTF; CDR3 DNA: TGTGCCAGCACCAGATCAGGACAGGCGTGGGGCTACACCTTC
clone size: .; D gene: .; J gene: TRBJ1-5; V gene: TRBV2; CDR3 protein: CASSEALGQTDSNQPQHF; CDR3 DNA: TGTGCCAGCAGTGAAGCGCTCGGACAAACCGATAGCAATCAGCCCCAGCATTTT
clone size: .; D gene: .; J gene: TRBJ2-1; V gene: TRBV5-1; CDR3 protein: CASSLSTNEQFF; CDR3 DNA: TGCGCCAGCAGCCTCTCTACGAATGAGCAGTTCTTC
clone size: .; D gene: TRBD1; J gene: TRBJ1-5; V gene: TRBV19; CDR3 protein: CASSSSGTATNQPQHF; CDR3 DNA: TGTGCCAGTAGTTCGTCCGGGACAGCTACAAATCAGCCCCAGCATTTT
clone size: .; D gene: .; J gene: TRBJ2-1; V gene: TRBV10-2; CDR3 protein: CASSPRGAPSSYNEQFF; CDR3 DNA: TGCGCCAGCTCTCCCCGCGGGGCCCCGAGCTCCTACAATGAGCAGTTCTTC
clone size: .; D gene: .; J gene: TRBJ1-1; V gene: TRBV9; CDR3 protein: CASRAQGNTEAFF; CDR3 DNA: TGTGCCAGCAGAGCACAGGGGAACACTGAAGCTTTCTTT
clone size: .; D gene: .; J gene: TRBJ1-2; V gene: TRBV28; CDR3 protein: CASAGGGYGYTF; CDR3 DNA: TGTGCCAGCGCCGGGGGGGGCTATGGCTACACCTTC
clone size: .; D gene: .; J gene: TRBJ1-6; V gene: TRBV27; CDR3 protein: CASSLDRPDPRSSYNSPLHF; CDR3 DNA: TGTGCCAGCAGCCTCGACAGACCGGATCCCCGAAGCTCCTATAATTCACCCCTCCACTTT
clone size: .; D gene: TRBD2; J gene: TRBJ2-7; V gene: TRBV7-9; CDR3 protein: CASSVTSGTTYEQYF; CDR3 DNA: TGTGCCAGCAGCGTTACTAGCGGGACGACCTACGAGCAGTACTTC
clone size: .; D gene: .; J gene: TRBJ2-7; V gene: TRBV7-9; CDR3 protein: CSSSLHRPGENEQYF; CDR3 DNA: TGTTCCAGCAGCCTCCACCGACCAGGGGAGAACGAGCAGTACTTC
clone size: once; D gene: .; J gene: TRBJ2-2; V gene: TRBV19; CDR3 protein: CASKGGANTGELFF; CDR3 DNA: TGTGCCAGTAAAGGCGGAGCGAACACCGGGGAGCTGTTTTTT
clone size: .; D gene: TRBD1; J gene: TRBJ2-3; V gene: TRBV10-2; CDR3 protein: CASSGRTGGAGDTQYF; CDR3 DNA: TGCGCCAGCAGCGGCCGCACAGGGGGCGCGGGAGATACGCAGTATTTT
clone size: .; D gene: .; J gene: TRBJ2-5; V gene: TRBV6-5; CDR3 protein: CASRMTFAETQYF; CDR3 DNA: TGTGCCAGCAGGATGACTTTTGCAGAGACCCAGTACTTC
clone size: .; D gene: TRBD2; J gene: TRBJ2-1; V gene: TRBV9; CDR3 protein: CASSPSGSSYNEQFF; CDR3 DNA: TGTGCCAGCAGCCCTAGCGGGAGTTCCTACAATGAGCAGTTCTTC
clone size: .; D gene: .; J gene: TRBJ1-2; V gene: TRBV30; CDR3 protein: CAWSRTRPTDGYTF; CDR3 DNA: TGTGCCTGGAGTCGCACTAGGCCGACTGACGGCTACACCTTC
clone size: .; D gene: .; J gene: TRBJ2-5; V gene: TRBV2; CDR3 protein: CASTLEGSRETQYF; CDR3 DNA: TGTGCCAGCACCTTGGAGGGGAGTCGGGAGACCCAGTACTTC
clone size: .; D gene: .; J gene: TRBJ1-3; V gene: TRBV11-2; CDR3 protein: CASGAIYGNTIYF; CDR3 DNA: TGTGCCAGCGGGGCCATATACGGAAACACCATATATTTT
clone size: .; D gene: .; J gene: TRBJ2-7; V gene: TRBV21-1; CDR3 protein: CASSPPDKSYEQYF; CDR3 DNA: TGTGCCAGCAGCCCCCCCGACAAATCCTACGAGCAGTACTTC
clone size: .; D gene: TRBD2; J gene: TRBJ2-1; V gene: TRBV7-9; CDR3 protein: CASSQASGSWHEQFF; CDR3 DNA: TGTGCCAGCAGCCAAGCTAGCGGGAGCTGGCATGAGCAGTTCTTC
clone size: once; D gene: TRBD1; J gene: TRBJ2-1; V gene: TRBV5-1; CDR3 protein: CASSYGTGSYNEQFF; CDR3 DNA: TGCGCCAGCAGCTACGGGACAGGGAGTTACAATGAGCAGTTCTTC
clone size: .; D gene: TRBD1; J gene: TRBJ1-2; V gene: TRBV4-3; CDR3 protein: CASSHLQGNYGYTF; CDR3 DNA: TGCGCCAGCAGCCATTTACAGGGGAACTATGGCTACACCTTC
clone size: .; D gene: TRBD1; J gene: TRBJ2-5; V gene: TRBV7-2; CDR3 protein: CASSSWTGETQYF; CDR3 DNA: TGTGCCAGCAGCTCCTGGACAGGGGAGACCCAGTACTTC
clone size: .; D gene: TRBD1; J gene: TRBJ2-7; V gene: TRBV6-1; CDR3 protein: CASTQLGQMTYEQYF; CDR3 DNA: TGTGCCAGCACCCAATTGGGACAGATGACCTACGAGCAGTACTTC
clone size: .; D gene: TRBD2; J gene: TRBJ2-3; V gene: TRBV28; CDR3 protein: CASSLRPAGGTDTQYF; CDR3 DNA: TGTGCCAGCAGTTTACGGCCAGCGGGGGGCACAGATACGCAGTATTTT
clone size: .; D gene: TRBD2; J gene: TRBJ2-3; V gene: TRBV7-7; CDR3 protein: CASSPLAGAADTQYF; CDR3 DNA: TGTGCCAGCAGCCCACTAGCGGGAGCGGCGGATACGCAGTATTTT
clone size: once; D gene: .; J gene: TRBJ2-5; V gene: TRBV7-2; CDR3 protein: CATSRGWGETQYF; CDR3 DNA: TGTGCCACCTCCCGAGGGTGGGGAGAGACCCAGTACTTC
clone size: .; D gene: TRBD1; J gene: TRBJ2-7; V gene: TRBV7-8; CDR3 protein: CASSWDSPYEQYF; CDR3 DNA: TGTGCCAGCAGCTGGGACAGCCCGTACGAGCAGTACTTC